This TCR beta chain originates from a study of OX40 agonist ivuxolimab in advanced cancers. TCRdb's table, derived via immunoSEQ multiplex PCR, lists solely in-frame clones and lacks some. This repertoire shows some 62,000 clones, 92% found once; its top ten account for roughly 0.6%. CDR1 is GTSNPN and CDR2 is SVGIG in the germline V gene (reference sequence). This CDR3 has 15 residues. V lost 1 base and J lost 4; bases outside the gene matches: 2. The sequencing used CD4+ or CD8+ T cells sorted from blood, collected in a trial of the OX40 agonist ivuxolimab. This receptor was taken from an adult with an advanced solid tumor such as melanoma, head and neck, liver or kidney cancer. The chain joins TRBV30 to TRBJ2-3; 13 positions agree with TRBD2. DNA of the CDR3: TGTGCCTGGAGTGCCGGACTAGCGGGGGCAGATACGCAGTATTTT. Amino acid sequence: CAWSAGLAGADTQYF. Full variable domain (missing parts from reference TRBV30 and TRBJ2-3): SQTIHQWPATLVQPVGSPLSLECTVEGTSNPNLYWYRQAAGRGLQLLFYSVGIGQISSEVPQNLSASRPQDRQFILSSKKLLLSDSGFYLCAWSAGLAGADTQYFGPGTRLTVL.